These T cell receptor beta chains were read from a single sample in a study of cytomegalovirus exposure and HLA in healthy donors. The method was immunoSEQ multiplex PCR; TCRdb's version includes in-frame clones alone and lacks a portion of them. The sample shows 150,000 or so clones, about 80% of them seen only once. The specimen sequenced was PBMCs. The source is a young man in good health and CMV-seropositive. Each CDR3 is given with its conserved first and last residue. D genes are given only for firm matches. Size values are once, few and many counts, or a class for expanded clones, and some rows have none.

CASSGGQGTYEQYF TGTGCCAGCAGCGGAGGACAGGGAACCTACGAGCAGTACTTC TRBJ2-7 14 TRBV9 - TRBD1
CASSQDSRLAGASYEQYF TGCGCCAGCAGCCAAGATTCCCGACTAGCGGGAGCCTCCTACGAGCAGTACTTC TRBJ2-7 18 TRBV4-1 - TRBD2
CASRYVGGRGTSGYTF TGTGCCAGTAGATATGTCGGAGGCAGGGGTACGTCTGGCTACACCTTC TRBJ1-2 16 TRBV19 - -
CASKLGQGDTEAFF TGTGCCAGCAAGCTCGGACAGGGGGACACTGAAGCTTTCTTT TRBJ1-1 14 TRBV6-5 - TRBD1
CASSRRTKAYEQYF TGTGCCAGCAGTAGACGGACTAAAGCCTACGAGCAGTACTTC TRBJ2-7 14 TRBV6-5 few -
CASSDLFAGSSYNEQFF TGTGCCAGCAGTGATTTATTTGCGGGGAGCTCCTACAATGAGCAGTTCTTC TRBJ2-1 17 TRBV25-1 - -
CASSYAPSSYGYTF TGTGCCAGCAGCTACGCCCCCTCGAGCTATGGCTACACCTTC TRBJ1-2 14 TRBV27 - -
CASSQDTEAAYEQYF TGCGCCAGCAGCCAAGATACAGAAGCAGCCTACGAGCAGTACTTC TRBJ2-7 15 TRBV4-3 - -
CASSSSGLRSGNTIYF TGCGCCAGCAGCTCCTCGGGACTCCGTTCTGGAAACACCATATATTTT TRBJ1-3 16 TRBV5-1 - -
CASSYHRDRGSDTQYF TGTGCCAGCAGCTACCACCGGGACAGGGGATCTGATACGCAGTATTTT TRBJ2-3 16 TRBV27 once TRBD1
CASSLGSQETQYF TGTGCCAGCAGTTTAGGCAGCCAAGAGACCCAGTACTTC TRBJ2-5 13 TRBV27 - -
CATSRETGGYYGYTF TGTGCCACCAGCAGAGAAACGGGGGGATACTATGGCTACACCTTC TRBJ1-2 15 TRBV15 - -
CASSQVWRSYEQYF TGCGCCAGCAGCCAAGTCTGGCGGTCCTACGAGCAGTACTTC TRBJ2-7 14 TRBV4-1 - -